Each of the 9 T cell receptor beta chains below was sequenced from the same sample in a study of PD-1 blockade in mismatch repair-deficient tumors. Profiled with immunoSEQ multiplex PCR; TCRdb holds only in-frame clones, not every one. The top ten clones hold roughly 4.8% of a sample with about 110,000 clones, more than 60% of them seen once. The source was peripheral blood, collected 60 weeks after starting pembrolizumab. The receptors derive from an adult with mismatch repair-deficient cancer.

J is TRBJ1-1 and V is TRBV6-5, with D uncertain. Germline assignment: CDR1 MNHEY and CDR2 SVGAGI. This CDR3 contains 13 residues. V was shortened by 5 bases and J by 1 base, with 8 bases between the two germline ends. CDR3 sequence reads: CASSKTQNTEAFF. CDR3 nucleotide sequence: TGTGCCAGCAGTAAGACTCAGAACACTGAAGCTTTCTTT.

J is TRBJ2-3 and V is TRBV5-1; D remains unclear. Germline CDR1 reads SGHRS; CDR2 reads YFSETQ. Trimming left V 2 bases short and J 2 bases short, with 12 bases between. The CDR3 contains 15 residues. The CDR3 region is CASSFSSSATDTQYF. In DNA form, the CDR3 reads TGCGCCAGCAGCTTCTCCAGCTCAGCCACAGATACGCAGTATTTT.

The chain has TRBV28 and TRBJ1-2; D gene unclear. CDR3 length equals 13 residues. Between the trimmed V and J ends, which lost 6 bases and 4 bases, there was a span of 12 bases. Germline CDR1 MDHEN, CDR2 SYDVKM. CDR3 DNA: TGTGCCAGCAGACAAACTTGGAGCTATGGCTACACCTTC. As protein: CASRQTWSYGYTF.

The chain is built from TRBV6-5 and TRBJ2-7; D uncertain. This CDR3 has 12 residues. Trimming took 5 bases from V and 4 from J, leaving 9 bases between them. Germline assignment: CDR1 MNHEY and CDR2 SVGAGI. For the CDR3, the DNA is TGTGCCAGCAGTGGTAAGGCTTACGAGCAGTACTTC. This translates into CASSGKAYEQYF.

Note on this clone: One end of the junction varies from germline; a read error may be responsible. The chain uses TRBV5-1 and TRBJ1-2, with D maybe TRBD1 (5 bases). The CDR3 sequence is 13 residues long. Germline V gene sequence: CDR1 SGHRS, CDR2 YFSETQ. The CDR3 spells CASSWDGAYGYTF. CDR3 DNA: TGTGCCAGCAGCTGGGATGGGGCCTATGGCTACACCTTC.

In this sample, this clone turned up once. This chain connects TRBV15 to TRBJ2-1, with TRBD2 matching 11 bases. This CDR3 is 16 amino acids long. Looked up from germline, CDR1 is LNHNV and CDR2 is YYDKDF (reference sequence). With V trimmed by 3 bases and J by 7 bases, 8 bases remained unmatched. The CDR3 bases are TGTGCCACCAGCAGGCCACTAGCGGGAGTCCCGAATGAGCAGTTCTTC. Translating gives CATSRPLAGVPNEQFF.

The chain recombines TRBV7-9 with TRBJ2-1; D is unclear. The CDR3 consists of 14 residues. The germline gives CDR1 SEHNR, CDR2 FQNEAQ (reference sequence). Trimming removed 1 base from V and 15 bases from J, with 19 bases in between. The CDR3 spells CASSLGGRWVGRFF. The DNA for the CDR3 is TGTGCCAGCAGCTTAGGCGGCCGGTGGGTTGGGCGGTTCTTC.

This chain joins TRBV5-1 and TRBJ1-3, with TRBD1 matching over 9 bases. Per the germline V gene, CDR1 is SGHRS and CDR2 is YFSETQ. The CDR3 spans 14 residues. Germline trimming cut 3 bases from V and 3 bases from J; bases unmatched to any gene: 1. Written as DNA, the CDR3 is TGCGCCAGCAGCTCGGGACAGGGTGGAAACACCATATATTTT. Its translation is CASSSGQGGNTIYF.

V usage is TRBV6-1 and J usage is TRBJ1-1; D is ambiguous. This CDR3 has 13 residues. Trimming took off 4 bases at V and 6 bases at J, with 12 bases between the two ends. Germline V gene lookup returns CDR1 MNHNS and CDR2 SASEGT. In nucleotides, the CDR3 is TGTGCCAGCAGTGGGATCCGGGATGCTGAAGCTTTCTTT. Translating it yields CASSGIRDAEAFF.